These T cell receptor beta chains were read from a single sample in a study of T-cell memory formation after mild COVID-19. TCRdb fed the 5' RACE reads into MiXCR, producing one record per CDR3 protein. The sample includes approximately 560,000 distinct CDR3 sequences, 17% of them seen just once. The material sequenced was PBMCs or a T cell subset sorted from them (not recorded which). Source of these receptors: an adult woman who had mild COVID-19 (a few samples of this study predate the infection). Cell type and time point are not known. Both conserved end residues are trimmed from each CDR3. The D gene is left open where the match is weak. Size tells how often a clone was seen (once, few, many) or the class of an expanded clone, and some rows leave it out.

clone size,CDR3 length,D gene,V gene,J gene,CDR3 protein
-,11,-,TRBV13,TRBJ1-1,ASSFQGLTEAF
many,13,TRBD1,TRBV4-1,TRBJ2-5,ASSLTGTGGETQY
few,14,-,TRBV5-1,TRBJ2-1,ASRLSGLVTYNEQF
-,12,-,TRBV5-1,TRBJ1-4,ASPLRQSNEKLF
few,12,-,TRBV6-2/TRBV6-3,TRBJ1-5,ASSYRRGDQPQH
-,14,-,TRBV24-1,TRBJ2-3,ATSDPRDAGSDTQY
many,11,-,TRBV7-2,TRBJ1-5,ASSFTGGQPQH
few,15,-,TRBV3-1,TRBJ1-1,ASSQVAWYGMNTEAF
few,13,-,TRBV6-5,TRBJ1-4,ASSYSSRAAEKLF
few,12,-,TRBV10-3,TRBJ1-5,AISSDGGNQPQH
few,11,-,TRBV24-1,TRBJ2-2,ATRTQGTGELF
-,12,-,TRBV5-1,TRBJ1-1,ASSSGDRFTEAF
few,12,-,TRBV9,TRBJ2-3,ASTREEYTDTQY
-,11,-,TRBV29-1,TRBJ2-2,SVETDHTGELF
few,13,TRBD1,TRBV5-1,TRBJ2-5,ASSSGQGSAETQY
few,13,-,TRBV4-2,TRBJ2-1,ASSQDGGGSYEQF
-,12,TRBD1,TRBV20-1,TRBJ2-3,TPIRDRITDTQY
few,11,-,TRBV19,TRBJ1-1,ASSKVDAGTAF
few,14,TRBD2,TRBV5-1,TRBJ2-3,ASRPGASGDTDTQY
-,11,-,TRBV7-9,TRBJ1-5,ASSALDNQPQH
-,11,TRBD1,TRBV10-3,TRBJ1-1,AISGQGNTEAF
-,14,-,TRBV19,TRBJ2-1,ASSIAPPYRHSEQF